This TCR beta chain comes out of a study of blood T cell repertoires in COVID-19. Study details: Both acute and convalescent COVID-19 samples were obtained from the United States, Italy and Spain. Nucleic acid was either cDNA or gDNA, and it came from T cells, B-cell-depleted T cells, or PBMCs.

This clone was recorded once. Germline V CDR1 and CDR2: MGHDK, SYGVNS. The CDR3 extends over 15 amino acids. With V trimmed by 4 bases and J by 3 bases, 7 bases remained unmatched. As handled by the study authors: Scientists estimated how many nucleated cells there were by amplifying reference gene primers. Generated by immunoSEQ multiplex PCR, the TCRdb table keeps only in-frame clones and is missing some. Clone size and the V and J calls come from that table; the DNA yielded D and trimming. The data contain roughly 32,000 clones, around 87% of them seen just once; the ten biggest clones take up more than 12%.

The clonotype was recovered from a man between 60 and 75 years old with active COVID-19. The genes are TRBV25-1 and TRBJ2-7; 9 bases align to TRBD1. Sequenced input: peripheral blood. The CDR3: CASSGGQGVIYEQYF. As DNA, the CDR3 is TGTGCCAGCAGTGGGGGACAGGGAGTAATCTACGAGCAGTACTTC.